What follows are 9 T cell receptor beta chains derived from one specimen sequenced in a study of cytomegalovirus exposure and HLA in healthy donors. Amplification used 60 Vbeta primers and 13 Jbeta primers. Here immunoSEQ multiplex PCR was the method, and the copy in TCRdb shows in-frame clones only, minus some. Among a few hundred thousand clones listed, about 78% were seen once. Input material: PBMCs. The receptors stem from a woman aged 25 to 45 in good health and CMV-seronegative.

This chain uses TRBV9 with TRBJ2-1; 10 nucleotides line up with TRBD2. Germline CDR1 and CDR2: SGDLS and YYNGEE. This CDR3 comprises 16 residues. V lost 2 bases and J lost 8; bases outside the gene matches: 10. The CDR3 DNA reads as TGTGCCAGCAGCGTCTCTAGCGGGAGTGGTTGGTATGAGCAGTTCTTC. Translated: CASSVSSGSGWYEQFF.

This clone showed up just a few times. The chain combines TRBV18 with TRBJ2-5; no reliable D call. Trimming pared 0 bases from V and 7 bases from J, leaving 12 bases between. CDR1 is KGHSH, CDR2 LQKENI, per germline. There are 14 residues in the CDR3. CDR3 sequence (DNA): TGTGCCAGCTCACCACCGAGTATGACGGGGACCCAGTACTTC. This encodes CASSPPSMTGTQYF.

The V gene is TRBV6-1, the J gene TRBJ2-5; TRBD1 agrees at 9 bases. Losses at the gene ends were 5 bases for V and 1 base for J; bases not matched to a gene: 5. CDR1 is MNHNS and CDR2 is SASEGT in the germline V gene. The CDR3 consists of 15 residues. CDR3 DNA sequence: TGTGCCAGCAGTCGGGGGACAGGGCTCCAAGAGACCCAGTACTTC. It is translated as CASSRGTGLQETQYF.

This clone appeared once. The V and J genes are TRBV29-1 and TRBJ2-7; a weak D match, TRBD1 (5 bases). The length of the CDR3 is 10 residues. Germline V gives CDR1 SQVTM, CDR2 ANQGSEA. V was pared by 4 bases and J by 5 bases, with 6 bases between. As DNA, the CDR3 is TGCAGCGTTGGGACACACGAGCAGTACTTC. This translates into CSVGTHEQYF.

The rearrangement uses TRBV15 and TRBJ1-5; D is perhaps TRBD1 (5 bases). Germline values: CDR1 LNHNV, CDR2 YYDKDF (reference sequence). Trimming stripped 0 bases from V and 0 bases from J, with 15 bases between. CDR3 length equals 18 residues. The CDR3, as DNA: TGTGCCACCAGCAGAGAAGGGGAAAGGAGACTTAGCAATCAGCCCCAGCATTTT. Translating it yields CATSREGERRLSNQPQHF.

This rearrangement joins TRBV4-1 to TRBJ2-2; 8 bases agree with TRBD1. V was clipped by 6 bases and J by 0 bases; unmatched bases: 3. The CDR3 runs 15 residues. Per the germline V gene, CDR1 is MGHRA and CDR2 is YSYEKL. As DNA, the CDR3 is TGCGCCAGCAGTCGGGACAGGCCGAACACCGGGGAGCTGTTTTTT. This codes for CASSRDRPNTGELFF.

The chain recombines TRBV6-4 with TRBJ2-6; D not certain. Trimming cost V 2 bases and J 1 base, with 6 bases left between them. Germline CDR1 and CDR2: MRHNA and SNTAGT. CDR3 length: 15 amino acids. This CDR3 is CASSDDTSGANVLTF. CDR3 coding DNA: TGTGCCAGCAGTGACGACACGTCTGGGGCCAACGTCCTGACTTTC.

V gene TRBV11-2 combines with J gene TRBJ2-7; D is perhaps TRBD1 (5 bases). Germline CDR1 and CDR2: SGHAT and FQNNGV. This CDR3 is 13 amino acids long. V was pared by 3 bases and J by 7 bases, with 13 bases between. This CDR3 reads CASSFTGLREQYF. CDR3 sequence (DNA): TGTGCCAGCAGCTTTACAGGTCTGAGGGAGCAGTACTTC.

The V gene is TRBV2, the J gene TRBJ1-6; TRBD1 matches 7 bases. CDR1 and CDR2 (germline): SNHLY, FYNNEI. The CDR3 runs 12 residues. The J segment lost 10 bases and the V segment lost 7 bases, leaving 4 bases of the junction unmatched. CDR3 DNA: TGTGCCAGCAACAGGGGCTCGTCACCCCTCCACTTT. It specifies CASNRGSSPLHF.